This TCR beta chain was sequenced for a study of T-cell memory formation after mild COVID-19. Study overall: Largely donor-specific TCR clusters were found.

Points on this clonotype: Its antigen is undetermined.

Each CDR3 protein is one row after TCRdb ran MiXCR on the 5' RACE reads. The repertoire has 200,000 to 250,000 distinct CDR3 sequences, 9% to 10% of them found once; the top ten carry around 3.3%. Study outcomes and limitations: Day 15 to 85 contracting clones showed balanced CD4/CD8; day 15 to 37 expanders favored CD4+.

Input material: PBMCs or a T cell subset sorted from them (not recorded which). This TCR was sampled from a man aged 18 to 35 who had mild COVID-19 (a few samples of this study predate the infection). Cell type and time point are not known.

Here the CDR3 DNA reads TGTGCCAGCAGTTACGGTGGGACTACCTACAATGAGCAGTTCTTC. Its protein is CASSYGGTTYNEQFF. The J gene is TRBJ2-1, the V gene TRBV6-6; 7 nucleotides match TRBD2. After removal of 2 bases from V and 2 bases from J, the junction contained 3 bases not matched to a gene. Per germline, CDR1 MNHNY and CDR2 SVGAGI (reference sequence). CDR3 size: 15 residues.